The entry below describes one TCR beta chain. Its antigen is unknown. Germline values: CDR1 LNHNV, CDR2 YYDKDF (reference sequence). CDR3 length: 15 residues. V shed 6 bases and J shed 4 bases, with 19 bases lying between them. The source of the sample is a study of T-cell reconstitution after alpha-beta-depleted transplantation in children. Whole-study results and caveats: Several hundred rapidly expanded clones from non-depleted graft cells reportedly supplied alpha-beta T cells about two months post-transplant.

It was with unique molecular identifiers that the TCRbeta library was prepared. TCRdb used MiXCR to reprocess the PCR reads, holding one entry per CDR3 protein. The table records 700,000 to 950,000 distinct CDR3 sequences, 15% to 20% of them present only once. The starting material was PBMCs, mostly from graft donor cells, obtained 360 days after TCRalphabeta/CD19-depleted stem cell transplant. This clonotype was obtained from a male patient aged 5 to 17 who had a stem cell transplant for acute lymphoblastic leukemia, so the T cells may come from the graft donor. The chain employs TRBV15 and TRBJ2-7; the D gene could be TRBD1 or TRBD2 (5 bases each). Here the CDR3 DNA reads TGTGCCACCAGTTCGATTTGGGGGTCCGGGTACGAGCAGTACTTC. Amino acid sequence: CATSSIWGSGYEQYF.